This T cell receptor (beta chain) comes out of a study of blood T cell repertoires in COVID-19. Study in general: In each case, the material was cDNA or gDNA derived from T cells, B-cell-depleted T cells, or PBMCs.

Methods used by the authors: Amplification from reference gene primers served as the basis for estimated nucleated cell counts. Libraries were prepared by immunoSEQ multiplex PCR; TCRdb keeps only in-frame clonotypes and omits some of them. V and J calls and clone size are as listed in that table; D and trimming were resolved from the DNA. The top ten hold around 8.5% of the sample, which has tens of thousands of clones, 88% seen once. V was clipped by 5 bases and J by 0 bases, with 13 bases between them. The CDR3 is 15 residues long. Germline V gene lookup returns CDR1 LNHDA and CDR2 SQIVND (reference sequence).

Specimen: peripheral blood. This chain uses TRBV19 with TRBJ1-1; D unresolved. The receptor's source is a man aged 55-75 years with active COVID-19. The CDR3 region is CASSRHPEMNTEAFF. CDR3 sequence (DNA): TGTGCCAGTAGTCGACATCCAGAGATGAACACTGAAGCTTTCTTT.